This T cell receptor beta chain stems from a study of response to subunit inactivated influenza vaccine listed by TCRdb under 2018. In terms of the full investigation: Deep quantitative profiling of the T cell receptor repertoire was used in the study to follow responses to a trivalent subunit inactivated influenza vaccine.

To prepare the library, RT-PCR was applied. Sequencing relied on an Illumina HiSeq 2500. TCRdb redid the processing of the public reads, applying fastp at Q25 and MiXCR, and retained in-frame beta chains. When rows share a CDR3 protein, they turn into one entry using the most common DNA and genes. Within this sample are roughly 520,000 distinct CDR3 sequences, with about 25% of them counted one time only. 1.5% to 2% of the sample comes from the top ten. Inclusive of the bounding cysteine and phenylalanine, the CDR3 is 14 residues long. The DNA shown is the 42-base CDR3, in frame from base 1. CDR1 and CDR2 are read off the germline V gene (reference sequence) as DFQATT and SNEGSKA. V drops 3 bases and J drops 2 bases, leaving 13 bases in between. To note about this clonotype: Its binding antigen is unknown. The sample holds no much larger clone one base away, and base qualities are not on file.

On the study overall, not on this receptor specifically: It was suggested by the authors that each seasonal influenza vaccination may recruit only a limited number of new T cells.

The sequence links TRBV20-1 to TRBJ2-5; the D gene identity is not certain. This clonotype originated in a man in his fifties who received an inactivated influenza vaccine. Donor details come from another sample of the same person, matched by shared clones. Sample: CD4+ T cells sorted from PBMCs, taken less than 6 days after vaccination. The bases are TGCAGTGCTAGCCCCGGGTACGGACAAGAGACCCAGTACTTC. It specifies CSASPGYGQETQYF.